This T cell receptor beta chain was recorded in a study of cytomegalovirus exposure and HLA in healthy donors. Some clones are missing from TCRdb's copy, which holds only in-frame ones; the method was immunoSEQ multiplex PCR. The sample shows approximately 220,000 clones, around nine tenths of them seen only once. There are 16 residues in the CDR3. Germline V gene data show CDR1 as GTSNPN and CDR2 as SVGIG (reference sequence). V was pared by 5 bases and J by 0 bases, with 17 bases between. The receptor was derived from a woman aged 18-29 years in good health and CMV-seronegative. J is TRBJ1-3 and V is TRBV30, with D perhaps matching TRBD1 (6 bases). Sequencing was carried out using PBMCs. The CDR3 is CAWGIKGVSSGNTIYF. The DNA for the CDR3 is TGTGCCTGGGGCATTAAGGGGGTGAGCTCTGGAAACACCATATATTTT.